The T cell receptor beta chain described here comes from a study of Tregs in tolerant kidney transplant recipients. This CDR3 is 12 amino acids long. Germline CDR1 is SNHLY and CDR2 is FYNNEI. With 8 bases removed from V and 0 bases from J, the gap between germline ends came to 7 bases. Unstimulated regulatory T cells (CD4+CD25+CD127-), CD4+CD25- non-regulatory cells, CD4 and CD8 cells were FACS-sorted from thawed PBMCs. This table comes from immunoSEQ multiplex PCR, and its TCRdb copy is limited to in-frame clones, with some not included. This sample has about 240,000 clones; around 82% occur once, and the top ten carry under 0.65%. Note on this clone: Distinct nucleotide sequences in the sample also encode this CDR3.

V is TRBV2 and J is TRBJ2-5; D unclear. Sequenced: CD4+ T cells from blood. This TCR came from a human donor in good health. CDR3 nucleotides: TGTGCCAGCCGACGCGACCAAGAGACCCAGTACTTC. Translating it yields CASRRDQETQYF.